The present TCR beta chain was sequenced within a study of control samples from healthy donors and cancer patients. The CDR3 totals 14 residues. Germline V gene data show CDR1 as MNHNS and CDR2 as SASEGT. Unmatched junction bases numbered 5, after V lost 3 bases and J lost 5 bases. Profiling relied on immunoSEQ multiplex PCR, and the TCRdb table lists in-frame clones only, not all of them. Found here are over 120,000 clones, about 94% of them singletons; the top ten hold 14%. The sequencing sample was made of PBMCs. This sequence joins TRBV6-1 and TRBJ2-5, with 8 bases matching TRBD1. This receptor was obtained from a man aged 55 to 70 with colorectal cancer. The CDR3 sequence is CASSDRGHGETQYF. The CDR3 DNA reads TGTGCCAGCAGTGACAGGGGGCATGGTGAGACCCAGTACTTC.